The rows below give T cell receptor beta chains drawn from one sample of a study of cytomegalovirus exposure and HLA in healthy donors. Sequencing used immunoSEQ multiplex PCR; TCRdb keeps in-frame clones, though not all of them. The sample yields roughly 150,000 clones, about 80% seen once. The source material was PBMCs. The receptor source for this set is a man aged 40-55 years in good health and CMV-seronegative. The CDR3 runs from the conserved cysteine through the conserved F or W. The D gene is left open where the match is weak. Part of the rows lack a size; the others show once, few, many or a class for expanded clones.

j_call,v_call,d_call,clone_size,cdr3_aa,cdr3_nt
TRBJ2-7,TRBV2,-,-,CASRDSYEQYF,TGTGCCAGCAGGGACAGCTACGAGCAGTACTTC
TRBJ2-7,TRBV15,TRBD1,-,CATSRDRAGGYEQYF,TGTGCCACCAGCAGAGATCGGGCAGGGGGCTACGAGCAGTACTTC
TRBJ2-1,TRBV28,TRBD2,-,CASNGLSGGVDEQFF,TGTGCCAGCAATGGCCTTAGCGGGGGAGTGGATGAGCAGTTCTTC
TRBJ1-1,TRBV19,-,few,CASSMRTETNTEAFF,TGTGCCAGTAGTATGAGGACAGAAACGAACACTGAAGCTTTCTTT
TRBJ2-1,TRBV21-1,-,-,CASRNLIWASVNEQFF,TGTGCCAGCAGAAACCTCATCTGGGCTAGCGTGAATGAGCAGTTCTTC
TRBJ2-2,TRBV11-2,TRBD2,-,CASSLEGGYSTGELFF,TGTGCCAGCAGCTTAGAGGGAGGGTACAGCACCGGGGAGCTGTTTTTT
TRBJ2-7,TRBV7-3,-,-,CASSFRQAYEQYF,TGTGCCAGCAGCTTCAGACAGGCCTACGAGCAGTACTTC
TRBJ2-1,TRBV2,TRBD2,-,CASTLGGVSSYNEQFF,TGTGCCAGCACATTGGGGGGGGTCAGCTCCTACAATGAGCAGTTCTTC
TRBJ2-2,TRBV19,-,-,CASSIPGQTQNTGELFF,TGTGCCAGTAGTATACCGGGACAAACTCAGAACACCGGGGAGCTGTTTTTT
TRBJ2-3,TRBV19,-,-,CASSIDLFGPGGAPDTQYF,TGTGCCAGTAGTATAGATCTATTTGGGCCCGGGGGTGCTCCAGATACGCAGTATTTT
TRBJ2-3,TRBV5-6,-,few,CASSLSVRDRTDTQYF,TGTGCCAGCAGCTTGAGTGTCAGGGATCGCACAGATACGCAGTATTTT
TRBJ1-6,TRBV7-9,TRBD1,-,CASSLEGAGDSPLHF,TGTGCCAGCAGCTTAGAGGGGGCTGGGGATTCACCCCTCCACTTT
TRBJ1-1,TRBV11-3,-,-,CASSIQGRDDDGNTEAFF,TGTGCCAGCAGCATCCAAGGGAGGGACGACGATGGGAACACTGAAGCTTTCTTT
TRBJ2-1,TRBV11-3,TRBD1,-,CASSSWDRDIDEQFF,TGTGCCAGCAGCTCTTGGGACAGGGATATCGATGAGCAGTTCTTC
TRBJ1-5,TRBV13,TRBD1,once,CASSLGPIGGSGQPQHF,TGTGCCAGCAGCTTAGGCCCGATAGGGGGCTCGGGACAGCCCCAGCATTTT
TRBJ2-5,TRBV7-8,TRBD1,few,CASSPRDREETQYF,TGTGCCAGCAGCCCCCGGGACAGGGAAGAGACCCAGTACTTC
TRBJ2-3,TRBV4-1,TRBD2,-,CASMKAGTRDTQYF,TGCGCCAGCATGAAAGCGGGAACTAGAGATACGCAGTATTTT
TRBJ1-1,TRBV30,-,-,CAWKRDMNTEAFF,TGTGCCTGGAAAAGGGACATGAACACTGAAGCTTTCTTT
TRBJ1-5,TRBV6-1,TRBD1,few,CASSDRAFQPQHF,TGTGCCAGCTCTGACAGGGCCTTTCAGCCCCAGCATTTT
TRBJ2-3,TRBV4-2,-,-,CASSQDRGTDTQYF,TGTGCCAGCAGCCAAGACCGGGGCACAGATACGCAGTATTTT
TRBJ1-1,TRBV27,TRBD1,-,CASSSLPGTGTMNTEAFF,TGTGCCAGCAGTTCCTTACCCGGGACAGGGACCATGAACACTGAAGCTTTCTTT
TRBJ1-2,TRBV19,-,-,CASSIGRAGDYGYTF,TGTGCCAGTAGTATAGGGCGGGCAGGGGACTATGGCTACACCTTC
TRBJ2-1,TRBV6-7,TRBD2,-,CATNQAGFEFDEQFF,TGTGCCACCAACCAAGCGGGATTTGAGTTCGATGAGCAGTTCTTC
TRBJ1-1,TRBV28,TRBD1,-,CASSLWGQGVETEAFF,TGTGCCAGCAGTTTATGGGGACAGGGGGTGGAAACTGAAGCTTTCTTT
TRBJ2-1,TRBV5-8,TRBD1,-,CASSLGQGSYNEQFF,TGTGCCAGCAGCTTAGGACAGGGCTCCTACAATGAGCAGTTCTTC
TRBJ1-4,TRBV6-6,-,-,CASNSGEKLFF,TGTGCCAGCAACTCGGGTGAGAAACTGTTTTTT
TRBJ2-7,TRBV7-2,-,-,CASSFSQGPPYEQYF,TGTGCCAGCAGCTTCTCACAGGGCCCTCCGTACGAGCAGTACTTC
TRBJ2-1,TRBV4-2,TRBD2,-,CASSRTGTSGSDEQFF,TGTGCCAGCAGCCGAACCGGGACTAGCGGGAGCGATGAGCAGTTCTTC
TRBJ2-1,TRBV5-8,TRBD2,-,CASSLWGRGEQFF,TGTGCCAGCAGCTTGTGGGGGAGGGGTGAGCAGTTCTTC
TRBJ2-4,TRBV7-2,-,-,CASTWVGAAHIQYF,TGTGCCAGCACCTGGGTGGGAGCAGCCCACATTCAGTACTTC
TRBJ2-7,TRBV28,TRBD1,-,CASSAQVRDRGPYEQYF,TGTGCCAGCAGTGCCCAAGTCCGGGACAGGGGGCCGTACGAGCAGTACTTC
TRBJ1-2,TRBV7-9,-,-,CASLPSFETGANYGYTF,TGTGCCAGCCTACCTTCCTTCGAGACAGGAGCTAACTATGGCTACACCTTC
TRBJ2-4,TRBV2,TRBD1,few,CASSELGQGHIQYF,TGTGCCAGCAGTGAATTGGGACAGGGCCACATTCAGTACTTC
TRBJ2-3,TRBV5-1,-,-,CASSLTGQPTDTQYF,TGCGCCAGCAGCTTAACCGGACAACCCACAGATACGCAGTATTTT
TRBJ1-1,TRBV2,-,-,CASSRETEAFF,TGTGCCAGCAGTCGGGAGACTGAAGCTTTCTTT
TRBJ2-5,TRBV28,TRBD1,-,CASSSPGTGGRETQYF,TGTGCCAGCAGTTCCCCCGGGACAGGGGGTCGAGAGACCCAGTACTTC
TRBJ1-1,TRBV13,-,-,CASSLTVNTEAFF,TGTGCCAGCAGCCTGACAGTTAACACTGAAGCTTTCTTT
TRBJ2-7,TRBV13,TRBD2,-,CASTEPGRALKQYF,TGTGCCAGCACCGAACCGGGGAGGGCCTTGAAGCAGTACTTC
TRBJ2-1,TRBV27,TRBD1,few,CASKVLGGDYNEQFF,TGTGCCAGCAAAGTGCTAGGGGGCGACTACAATGAGCAGTTCTTC
TRBJ2-1,TRBV2,-,-,CASSEGRTYNEQFF,TGTGCCAGCAGTGAGGGCAGGACCTACAATGAGCAGTTCTTC
TRBJ2-7,TRBV19,TRBD2,-,CASSRGRAKEYEQYF,TGTGCCAGTAGCCGAGGGAGGGCCAAGGAGTACGAGCAGTACTTC
TRBJ1-5,TRBV11-2,-,-,CASSLEEGQPQHF,TGTGCCAGCAGCTTAGAAGAGGGACAGCCCCAGCATTTT
TRBJ2-1,TRBV27,TRBD2,-,CASSYGTSGRNDNEQFF,TGTGCCAGCAGTTATGGGACTAGCGGGAGAAACGACAATGAGCAGTTCTTC
TRBJ1-2,TRBV25-1,TRBD1,once,CASSNDRGQGYTF,TGTGCCAGCAGTAACGACAGGGGGCAAGGCTACACCTTC
TRBJ1-1,TRBV11-2,-,-,CASSPSGPTEAFF,TGTGCCAGCAGCCCCAGCGGACCGACTGAAGCTTTCTTT
TRBJ2-7,TRBV5-6,TRBD2,-,CASSLGASGSPYEQYF,TGTGCCAGCAGCTTGGGAGCTAGCGGGAGTCCCTACGAGCAGTACTTC
TRBJ1-1,TRBV27,-,-,CASTVTRGKNTEAFF,TGTGCCAGCACCGTGACAAGGGGTAAAAACACTGAAGCTTTCTTT
TRBJ1-6,TRBV28,-,-,CASSLSAQGNSPLHF,TGTGCCAGCAGTTTATCAGCACAGGGTAATTCACCCCTCCACTTT
TRBJ1-4,TRBV7-2,TRBD1,-,CASSLGDRRNEKLFF,TGTGCCAGCAGCTTGGGGGACAGGCGAAATGAAAAACTGTTTTTT
TRBJ2-7,TRBV18,-,-,CASSPLTQDEQYF,TGTGCCAGCTCACCCTTGACACAAGACGAGCAGTACTTC
TRBJ2-5,TRBV4-2,-,-,CASSNIGRTQETQYF,TGTGCCAGCAGCAACATAGGACGGACACAAGAGACCCAGTACTTC
TRBJ1-2,TRBV21-1,-,-,CASSIRTGGYGYTF,TGTGCCAGCAGCATTAGGACAGGTGGCTATGGCTACACCTTC